This TCR beta chain is drawn from a study of early T cells in non-severe SARS-CoV-2 infection. On the study more broadly: RNA in bulk from unsorted whole blood was sequenced, and chains were unpaired.

Unique molecular identifier tags were affixed to discrete cDNA molecules. TCRdb reprocessed the 5' RACE reads via MiXCR and lists one record per CDR3 protein. The repertoire holds about 48,000 distinct CDR3 sequences, with 6.2% as singletons. Overall study results and limits: Matching with VDJdb favored anti-spike CD8 responses (missing private and CD4 specificities).

Note on this clonotype: Its antigen is not identified.

The CDR3 has 13 residues. Germline V gene sequence: CDR1 GTSNPN, CDR2 SVGIG (reference sequence). The V and J ends lost 5 bases and 1 base, in that order; junction bases with no gene match: 0. Sequences were derived from whole blood, sampled at baseline. The sequence was collected from an adult who was a healthcare worker with PCR-confirmed SARS-CoV-2 infection or an uninfected control (not recorded which). The gene calls are TRBV30 and TRBJ1-4, with 8 bases that match TRBD1. CDR3: CAWGQGTNEKLFF. The CDR3 region has the DNA TGTGCCTGGGGACAGGGAACTAATGAAAAACTGTTTTTT.